This T cell receptor (beta chain) emerged from a study of T cells in Graves' hyperthyroidism and ophthalmopathy. This clonotype was counted many times. Absence of ophthalmopathy progression within 18 months defined stable Graves' hyperthyroidism. From germline, CDR1 is MDHEN and CDR2 SYDVKM. The CDR3 length is 14 residues. V was pared by 3 bases and J by 3 bases, with 11 bases between. Amplified regions were TCR beta CDR3 sequences from RNA transcripts. Primed by the HTBI set, a first-round RT-PCR was run on the TCR CDR3. One entry per CDR3 protein results from TCRdb running MiXCR on the multiplex PCR reads. The data contain about 360,000 distinct CDR3 sequences, 25% of them singletons.

The receptor was isolated from a man over 45 with Graves' hyperthyroidism. This chain connects TRBV28 to TRBJ1-1; D is unclear. The sample taken for sequencing was blood. The CDR3: CASSLSVYYTEAFF. The CDR3 DNA sequence: TGTGCCAGCAGTTTGTCGGTTTATTACACTGAAGCTTTCTTT.